This T cell receptor beta chain was sequenced during a study of human T cells and chemical hapten exposure. The overall study: Patch tests applied 0.01% DPC to the upper back and were scored after 6 days.

The time point denotes: patch test 2, 6 weeks after DPC sensitization. This sample's treatment: therapeutic diphenylcyclopropenone sensitization with weekly scalp DPC. Total RNA came from unfractionated whole blood. TCRdb analysed the RACE reads with MiXCR anew, one entry per CDR3 protein. The sample has over 100,000 distinct CDR3 sequences, approximately 8.8% seen once; the top ten hold approximately 3%. The table lists this clonotype with many counts. Its specificity is unknown. Trimming took 6 bases from V and 0 from J, leaving 15 bases between them. Germline V gene data show CDR1 as MGHRA and CDR2 as YSYEKL. This CDR3 spans 16 amino acids. Study results and limitations: Expanded TCR counts at PT1 were positively correlated with the patch test score. The number of TCRs above 1 in 1000 frequency did not change after DPC sensitization.

The TCR was taken from a woman in her thirties or forties with alopecia areata. Some clones in this sample may be carry-over from other donors' samples. The sample in question was whole blood, obtained in connection with sensitization to the hapten diphenylcyclopropenone (DPC). The V gene is TRBV4-1, the J gene TRBJ2-1; the D gene is possibly TRBD2 (6 bases). The CDR3 DNA is TGCGCCAGCAGTCTAAGCGTAGCGGACTCCTACAATGAGCAGTTCTTC. This sequence encodes CASSLSVADSYNEQFF.